One and the same sample provided the 32 T cell receptor beta chains below, sequenced in a study of radiotherapy plus CTLA-4 blockade in lung cancer. Assay: immunoSEQ multiplex PCR; the TCRdb copy retains only in-frame clones and omits some. Here the sample spans roughly 50,000 clones, around nine tenths being singletons. The sample was peripheral blood, taken from a patient treated with radiotherapy plus ipilimumab. The receptors were gathered from a human donor with non-small cell lung cancer whose response to radiotherapy plus ipilimumab could not be evaluated.

The J gene is TRBJ2-1, the V gene TRBV19; 16 bases fit TRBD2. The CDR3 is 19 residues long. V lost 5 bases, J lost 6 bases, and 13 bases stayed unmatched. CDR1 is LNHDA and CDR2 is SQIVND in the germline V gene (reference sequence). CDR3 in DNA: TGTGCCAGTAGTGCAACGGGACTAGCGGGGGGGCCGGTGGGCAATGAGCAGTTCTTC. Amino acids: CASSATGLAGGPVGNEQFF.

This CDR3 reads CASSPGGRVGVDLYGYTF. The CDR3 coding sequence is TGTGCCAGCAGCCCAGGGGGCAGGGTCGGGGTAGACCTGTATGGCTACACCTTC. The chain links TRBV11-2 to TRBJ1-2, with TRBD1 identical over 8 bases. CDR1 is SGHAT and CDR2 is FQNNGV in the germline V gene. V was clipped by 5 bases and J by 5 bases; unmatched bases: 19. The CDR3 sequence is 18 residues long.

The rearrangement joins TRBV7-8 to TRBJ2-1; the D is unclear. Germline CDR1 reads SGHVS; CDR2 reads FQNEAQ. Deletions cut 5 bases from V and 4 bases from J, with 6 bases between. The CDR3 is 12 residues long. The CDR3 here is CASSPLYNEQFF. The CDR3 DNA is TGTGCCAGCAGCCCCCTATACAATGAGCAGTTCTTC. The full variable domain, with the rest looked up from reference TRBV7-8 and TRBJ2-1, is GAGVSQSPRYKVAKRGQDVALRCDPISGHVSLFWYQQALGQGPEFLTYFQNEAQLDKSGLPSDRFFAERPEGSVSTLKIQRTQQEDSAVYLCASSPLYNEQFFGPGTRLTVL.

The chain is built from TRBV5-6 and TRBJ2-5; D remains ambiguous. There are 12 residues in the CDR3. Trimming cost V 4 bases and J 1 base, with 5 bases left between them. Per the germline V gene, CDR1 is SGHDT and CDR2 is YYEEEE. The CDR3 sequence: CASSTTQETQYF. The CDR3, as DNA: TGTGCCAGCAGCACTACCCAAGAGACCCAGTACTTC. The entire variable domain, with the rest obtained from reference TRBV5-6 and TRBJ2-5, is as follows: DAGVTQSPTHLIKTRGQQVTLRCSPKSGHDTVSWYQQALGQGPQFIFQYYEEEERQRGNFPDRFSGHQFPNYSSELNVNALLLGDSALYLCASSTTQETQYFGPGTRLLVL.

This clone has a single count. The chain links TRBV11-3 to TRBJ2-7; D is possibly TRBD2 (7 bases). The CDR3 is 13 amino acids. The germline V gene has CDR1 SGHNT and CDR2 YENEEA. V was cut by 3 bases and J by 4 bases, with 10 bases left in between. As DNA, the CDR3 is TGTGCCAGCAGCTTGGGGGGGCAGTACGAGCAGTACTTC. Protein: CASSLGGQYEQYF.

The chain uses TRBV29-1 and TRBJ2-7, with 7 bases matching TRBD2. J was trimmed by 7 bases and V by 4 bases; bases with no gene match: 10. Per germline, CDR1 SQVTM and CDR2 ANQGSEA. The CDR3 runs to 13 residues. The CDR3 DNA reads TGCAGCGTTGGGGGGGTAACGGGGGGTGAGCAGTACTTC. As protein: CSVGGVTGGEQYF.

This chain connects TRBV18 to TRBJ1-1; 9 bases are a match to TRBD1. CDR1 and CDR2 (germline): KGHSH, LQKENI. J was trimmed by 6 bases and V by 3 bases; bases with no gene match: 5. The CDR3 loop spans 14 amino acids. The chain's CDR3 is CASSPGTGRAEAFF. The CDR3 coding sequence is TGTGCCAGCTCACCCGGGACAGGGAGGGCTGAAGCTTTCTTT.

The chain has TRBV21-1 and TRBJ1-5; the listed D gene, TRBD1, was not tested against the DNA. TRBV21-1 is labeled a pseudogene. The CDR3 consists of 15 residues. The CDR3 coding sequence is TGTGCCAGCAGCAGAGGACAGGATAGCAATCAGCCCCAGCATTTT. Its translation: CASSRGQDSNQPQHF.

The chain employs TRBV9 and TRBJ1-2, with 7 bases that match TRBD1. Trimming removed 4 bases from V and 2 bases from J; junction bases left unmatched: 8. Germline V gene data show CDR1 as SGDLS and CDR2 as YYNGEE. This CDR3 contains 15 residues. The CDR3 DNA follows: TGTGCCAGCAGCCTAGGGGGCACCCTAAACTATGGCTACACCTTC. This gives the protein CASSLGGTLNYGYTF.

This rearrangement joins TRBV19 to TRBJ2-5, with 11 nucleotides matching TRBD2. V trimming: 5 bases; J trimming: 3 bases; junction bases outside the gene matches: 2. The CDR3 consists of 14 residues. Germline V gene data show CDR1 as LNHDA and CDR2 as SQIVND (reference sequence). The CDR3 region is CASSPTSGEETQYF. DNA for the CDR3: TGTGCCAGTAGTCCGACTAGCGGGGAAGAGACCCAGTACTTC.

V gene TRBV30 combines with J gene TRBJ1-1, with D tentatively TRBD1 (6 bases). Between the trimmed V and J ends, which lost 2 bases and 0 bases, there was a span of 7 bases. CDR1 and CDR2 (germline): GTSNPN, SVGIG (reference sequence). The CDR3 is 13 residues long. CDR3 nucleotide sequence: TGTGCCTGGAGTAGGGGGATGAACACTGAAGCTTTCTTT. This sequence encodes CAWSRGMNTEAFF.

In nucleotides, the CDR3 is TGTGCCAGTAGTCCTCGACAGGGGGTGGACGAGCAGTACTTC. Its protein is CASSPRQGVDEQYF. The chain employs TRBV19 and TRBJ2-7; 9 bases line up with TRBD1. V trimming: 5 bases; J trimming: 5 bases; junction bases outside the gene matches: 7. CDR3 length equals 14 residues. From germline, CDR1 is LNHDA and CDR2 SQIVND (reference sequence). Using reference TRBV19 and TRBJ2-7 for the parts outside the CDR3, the full variable domain is DGGITQSPKYLFRKEGQNVTLSCEQNLNHDAMYWYRQDPGQGLRLIYYSQIVNDFQKGDIAEGYSVSREKKESFPLTVTSAQKNPTAFYLCASSPRQGVDEQYFGPGTRLTVT.

This chain uses TRBV4-3 with TRBJ2-2, with D unresolved. Germline V gives CDR1 LGHNA, CDR2 YSLEER. The CDR3 totals 14 residues. Trimming left V 1 base short and J 0 bases short, with 3 bases between. In DNA, the CDR3 is TGCGCCAGCAGCCAAGGGCCGAACACCGGGGAGCTGTTTTTT. Translation gives CASSQGPNTGELFF.

The rearrangement uses TRBV7-9 and TRBJ2-3; weak D call: TRBD2 (6 bases). V dropped 5 bases and J dropped 1 base, with 16 bases sitting between them. The germline V gene has CDR1 SEHNR and CDR2 FQNEAQ (reference sequence). The CDR3 covers 16 residues. The CDR3 DNA reads as TGTGCCAGCAGCGCCGAGAGTTCTAGCGGCACAGATACGCAGTATTTT. This gives the protein CASSAESSSGTDTQYF. The variable domain in full, with the rest retrieved from reference TRBV7-9 and TRBJ2-3, is DTGVSQNPRHKITKRGQNVTFRCDPISEHNRLYWYRQTLGQGPEFLTYFQNEAQLEKSRLLSDRFSAERPKGSFSTLEIQRTEQGDSAMYLCASSAESSSGTDTQYFGPGTRLTVL.

The chain carries TRBV5-1 and TRBJ1-4, with 11 bases identical to TRBD1. Germline CDR1 and CDR2: SGHRS and YFSETQ. The CDR3 is 18 amino acids. The V segment lost 4 bases and the J segment 1 base; nucleotides outside the gene matches: 9. In DNA form, the CDR3 reads TGCGCCAGCAGCATGAAGGGACAGGGGGACCTAACTAATGAAAAACTGTTTTTT. Amino acids: CASSMKGQGDLTNEKLFF.

The chain combines TRBV27 with TRBJ2-7, with 7 bases fitting TRBD1. The junction had 6 bases not matched to a gene; V was cut back by 6 bases and J by 4 bases. The CDR3 is 13 amino acids. Germline loops: CDR1 MNHEY, CDR2 SMNVEV (reference sequence). CDR3 sequence reads: CASRKTGSYEQYF. The CDR3 DNA sequence: TGTGCCAGCAGGAAGACAGGGTCATACGAGCAGTACTTC.

V gene TRBV29-1 combines with J gene TRBJ1-1, with 8 bases fitting TRBD1. J lost 5 bases, V lost 6 bases, and 8 bases had no gene match. Germline-derived CDR1 and CDR2 are SQVTM and ANQGSEA. The CDR3 consists of 13 residues. The CDR3 here is CSVARGPGTEAFF. In DNA form, the CDR3 reads TGCAGCGTAGCCAGGGGGCCGGGGACTGAAGCTTTCTTT.

The chain is built from TRBV28 and TRBJ1-1, with a possible D match to TRBD1 (6 bases). The CDR3 totals 13 residues. Germline CDR1 reads MDHEN; CDR2 reads SYDVKM. V was clipped by 8 bases and J by 3 bases, with 13 bases between them. This CDR3 reads CASGGGADTEAFF. CDR3 nucleotide sequence: TGTGCCAGCGGAGGGGGGGCGGACACTGAAGCTTTCTTT.

CDR3 DNA: TGTGCCAGCAGCCACTGGACAGGGGCTGAGGAAAAACTGTTTTTT. Translated: CASSHWTGAEEKLFF. The chain links TRBV14 to TRBJ1-4; 9 bases agree with TRBD1. The germline V gene encodes CDR1 SGHDN and CDR2 FVKESK. This CDR3 is built from 15 residues. V was clipped by 3 bases and J by 8 bases; unmatched bases: 7.

The gene calls are TRBV25-1 and TRBJ2-1; the match to TRBD1 covers 8 bases. This CDR3 is 15 amino acids long. The ends lost 2 bases at V and 6 bases at J; junction bases unmatched: 6. Per the germline V gene, CDR1 is MGHDK and CDR2 is SYGVNS. Written as DNA, the CDR3 is TGTGCCAGCAGTGAAGGACAGGGTAGGAGCAATGAGCAGTTCTTC. Translated, it gives CASSEGQGRSNEQFF.

The chain joins TRBV7-9 to TRBJ2-7; the D gene is possibly TRBD2 (6 bases). This CDR3 has 14 amino acids. Germline V lookup: CDR1 SEHNR, CDR2 FQNEAQ (reference sequence). Trimming took 0 bases from V and 0 from J, leaving 6 bases between them. The CDR3 DNA is TGTGCCAGCAGCTTAGCGGGAGGCTCCTACGAGCAGTACTTC. The encoded protein is CASSLAGGSYEQYF.

The rearrangement uses TRBV27 and TRBJ2-3; D is unresolved. Trimming left V 2 bases short and J 3 bases short, with 9 bases between. Looked up from germline, CDR1 is MNHEY and CDR2 is SMNVEV (reference sequence). This CDR3 region has 14 residues. The CDR3 spells CASSLGPRTDTQYF. The CDR3 nucleotides are TGTGCCAGCAGTTTAGGTCCTAGGACAGATACGCAGTATTTT.

The chain links TRBV19 to TRBJ1-1; 8 nucleotides agree with TRBD1. The trim removed 7 bases at V and 6 bases at J, leaving 16 bases unmatched. The CDR3 covers 16 residues. Germline CDR1 LNHDA, CDR2 SQIVND (reference sequence). The DNA of the CDR3 is TGTGCCAGTACGCCAACAGGGGGTTGGGGTAACGCTGAAGCTTTCTTT. This translates into CASTPTGGWGNAEAFF.

The rearrangement joins TRBV7-6 to TRBJ1-2; the match to TRBD1 covers 9 bases. The germline V gene encodes CDR1 SGHVS and CDR2 FNYEAQ. Trimming took 5 bases from V and 6 from J; bases not matched to a gene: 7. The CDR3 contains 14 residues. The CDR3 sequence is CASSIGQGFDGYTF. The CDR3 bases are TGTGCCAGCAGCATTGGACAGGGGTTCGATGGCTACACCTTC.

The chain joins TRBV2 to TRBJ2-6, with 10 bases matching TRBD1. V gave up 4 bases and J gave up 0 bases; unmatched junction bases: 6. Germline V CDR1 and CDR2: SNHLY, FYNNEI. CDR3 length: 18 amino acids. CDR3 sequence reads: CASSVRQGASSGANVLTF. The CDR3 DNA reads TGTGCCAGCAGTGTGCGACAGGGGGCTTCCTCTGGGGCCAACGTCCTGACTTTC.

This clone was seen once. This sequence joins TRBV18 and TRBJ2-7; D unclear. V shed 3 bases and J shed 0 bases, with 12 bases lying between them. The CDR3 length is 15 residues. Looked up from germline, CDR1 is KGHSH and CDR2 is LQKENI. CDR3 loop: CASSPSRGNSYEQYF. The CDR3 DNA reads as TGTGCCAGCTCACCTTCCCGAGGCAACTCCTACGAGCAGTACTTC.

The V and J genes are TRBV5-1 and TRBJ1-2; TRBD1 might be the D (6 bases). Trimming pared 0 bases from V and 4 bases from J, leaving 7 bases between. The CDR3 totals 13 residues. Germline CDR1 reads SGHRS; CDR2 reads YFSETQ. CDR3 amino acids: CASSLEDSYGYTF. The CDR3 DNA reads TGCGCCAGCAGCTTGGAGGACAGCTATGGCTACACCTTC.

The rearrangement links TRBV2 to TRBJ2-7; D unclear. In germline, CDR1 is SNHLY, CDR2 FYNNEI. Between the trimmed V and J ends, which lost 4 bases and 2 bases, there was a span of 12 bases. The CDR3 covers 14 residues. The CDR3, as DNA: TGTGCCAGCAGTGTCGGCGATGGAGCCTACGAGCAGTACTTC. Amino acids: CASSVGDGAYEQYF. Full variable domain (remainder filled in from reference TRBV2 and TRBJ2-7): EPEVTQTPSHQVTQMGQEVILRCVPISNHLYFYWYRQILGQKVEFLVSFYNNEISEKSEIFDDQFSVERPDGSNFTLKIRSTKLEDSAMYFCASSVGDGAYEQYFGPGTRLTVT.

The chain links TRBV5-6 to TRBJ1-6, with TRBD1 identical over 7 bases. Germline CDR1 SGHDT, CDR2 YYEEEE. The CDR3 contains 14 residues. Losses at the gene ends were 4 bases for V and 7 bases for J; bases not matched to a gene: 5. The DNA for the CDR3 is TGTGCCAGCAGCCACCGGGACAGCAATTCACCCCTCCACTTT. Translated: CASSHRDSNSPLHF.

This chain joins TRBV10-3 and TRBJ2-5; 13 bases fit TRBD2. The J call is in doubt because the DNA end fits TRBJ2-7 better. The CDR3 runs to 16 residues. Germline lookup yields CDR1 ENHRY and CDR2 SYGVKD. The CDR3 reads CAISGLTSGGNYEQYF. Written as DNA, the CDR3 is TGTGCCATCAGTGGTTTGACTAGCGGGGGGAATTACGAGCAGTACTTC.

The chain links TRBV6-1 to TRBJ1-1; D is undetermined. The CDR3 sequence is 13 residues long. With 10 bases removed from V and 1 base from J, the gap between germline ends came to 13 bases. CDR1 and CDR2 (germline): MNHNS, SASEGT. CDR3 protein: CATANLRNTEAFF. As DNA, the CDR3 is TGTGCCACCGCAAACTTACGGAACACTGAAGCTTTCTTT.

The J gene is TRBJ1-1, the V gene TRBV5-1; the D is unclear. CDR1 is SGHRS and CDR2 is YFSETQ in the germline V gene. Between the trimmed V and J ends, which lost 0 bases and 8 bases, there was a span of 11 bases. The CDR3 spans 13 residues. CDR3 amino acids: CASSLERGLEAFF. The CDR3 DNA reads TGCGCCAGCAGCTTGGAACGGGGTTTAGAAGCTTTCTTT.